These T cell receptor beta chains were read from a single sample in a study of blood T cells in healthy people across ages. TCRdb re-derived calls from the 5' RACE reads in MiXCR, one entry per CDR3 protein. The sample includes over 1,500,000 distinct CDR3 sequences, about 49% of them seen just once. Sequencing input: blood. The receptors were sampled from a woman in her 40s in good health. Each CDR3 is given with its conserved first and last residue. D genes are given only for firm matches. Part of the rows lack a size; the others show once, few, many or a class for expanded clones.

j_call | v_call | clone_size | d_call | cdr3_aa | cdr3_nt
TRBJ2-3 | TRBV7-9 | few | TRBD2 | CASSRLTSGGRNLFTDTQYF | TGTGCCAGCAGCCGCCTGACTAGCGGGGGCCGCAACCTATTCACAGATACGCAGTATTTT
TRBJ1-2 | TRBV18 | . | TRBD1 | CASSPKGAAPNGYTF | TGTGCCAGCTCACCAAAGGGGGCCGCCCCTAACGGCTACACCTTC
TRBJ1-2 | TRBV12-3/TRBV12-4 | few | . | CASREPGANYGYTF | TGTGCCAGCAGGGAACCGGGGGCTAACTATGGCTACACCTTC
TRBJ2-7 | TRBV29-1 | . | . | CSVANGGLSYERYF | TGCAGCGTTGCTAATGGGGGGCTGAGCTACGAGCGGTACTTC
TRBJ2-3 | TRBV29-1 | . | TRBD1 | CSVGERTGAGADTQYF | TGCAGCGTTGGGGAGAGGACAGGAGCTGGGGCAGATACGCAGTATTTT
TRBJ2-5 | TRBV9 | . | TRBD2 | CASSVGLAGAETQYF | TGTGCCAGCAGCGTAGGGCTAGCGGGGGCAGAGACCCAGTACTTC
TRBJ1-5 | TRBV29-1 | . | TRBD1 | CSVARDSVGQPQHF | TGCAGCGTTGCCCGGGACAGCGTGGGGCAGCCCCAGCATTTT
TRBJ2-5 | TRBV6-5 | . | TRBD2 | CASIRAGGPEETQYF | TGTGCCAGCATTAGGGCGGGGGGGCCGGAAGAGACCCAGTACTTC
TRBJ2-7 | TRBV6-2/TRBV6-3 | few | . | CASSRRQNSYEQYF | TGTGCCAGCAGTCGAAGACAGAACTCCTACGAGCAGTACTTC
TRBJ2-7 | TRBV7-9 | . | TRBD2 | CASSLARAGGPYEQYF | TGTGCCAGCAGCTTAGCGCGAGCGGGGGGGCCCTACGAGCAGTACTTC
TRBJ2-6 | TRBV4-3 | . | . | CASSQPGVSGANVRTF | TGCGCCAGCAGCCAACCGGGCGTGTCTGGGGCCAACGTCCGGACTTTC
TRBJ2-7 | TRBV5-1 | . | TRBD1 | CASSLPKRDRGSKPYEQYF | TGCGCCAGCAGCCTCCCTAAACGGGACAGGGGAAGTAAACCCTACGAGCAGTACTTC
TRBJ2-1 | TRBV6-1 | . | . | CASTPGSNHYNEQFF | TGTGCCAGCACCCCGGGGAGCAACCACTACAATGAGCAGTTCTTC
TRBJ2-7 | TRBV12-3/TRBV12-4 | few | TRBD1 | CASSSTTGTGGYEQYF | TGTGCCAGCAGTTCGACCACCGGGACAGGGGGCTACGAGCAGTACTTC
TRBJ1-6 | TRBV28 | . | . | CASRLSSKGWPISPLHF | TGTGCCAGCAGATTATCCTCGAAGGGGTGGCCCATTTCACCCCTCCACTTT
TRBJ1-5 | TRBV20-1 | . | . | CSATLAVSNQPQHF | TGCAGTGCTACGCTCGCGGTTAGCAATCAGCCCCAGCATTTT
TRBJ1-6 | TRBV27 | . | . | CASSLRPERVNSPLHF | TGTGCCAGCAGTTTAAGGCCCGAACGCGTTAATTCACCCCTCCACTTT
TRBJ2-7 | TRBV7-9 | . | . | CASSPSTGGVSSYEQYF | TGTGCCAGCAGCCCCTCAACGGGCGGGGTAAGCTCCTACGAGCAGTACTTC
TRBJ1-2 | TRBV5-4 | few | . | CASSLVGTDYGYTF | TGTGCCAGCAGCTTGGTGGGAACAGACTATGGCTACACCTTC
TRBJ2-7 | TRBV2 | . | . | CASSGQGGSAYEQYF | TGTGCCAGCAGTGGCCAGGGGGGGTCCGCCTACGAGCAGTACTTC
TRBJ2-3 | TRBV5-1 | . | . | CASSTGQLSTSTDTQYF | TGCGCCAGCAGCACTGGACAGCTTTCGACTAGCACAGATACGCAGTATTTT